These T cell receptor beta chains were read from a single sample in a study of blood T cell repertoires in COVID-19. Assay: immunoSEQ multiplex PCR; the TCRdb copy retains only in-frame clones and omits some. The sample lists 150,000 to 200,000 clones; around 86% were seen once. Sample: peripheral blood. These receptors originate from a woman of 80 years or more in a cohort sampled during active or convalescent COVID-19. Both conserved end residues are part of each CDR3. D genes are given only for firm matches. Expanded clones are given a class, and other clones once, few, many or no size at all.

v_call	clone_size	j_call	d_call	cdr3_nt	cdr3_aa
TRBV19	-	TRBJ2-2	-	TGTGCCAGTAAGCGGGTCGTCGGGGAGCTGTTTTTT	CASKRVVGELFF
TRBV18	-	TRBJ1-1	-	TGTGCCAGCTCACCATCTACGGGTGAAGCTTTCTTT	CASSPSTGEAFF
TRBV11-3	-	TRBJ1-1	TRBD1	TGTGCCAGCAGCTCGCAATGGGGACAGTCCACTGAAGCTTTCTTT	CASSSQWGQSTEAFF
TRBV15	-	TRBJ2-6	TRBD1	TGTGCCACCAGGGGACCGGGACAGGGATTTTCTGGGGCCAACGTCCTGACTTTC	CATRGPGQGFSGANVLTF
TRBV6-6	-	TRBJ1-3	TRBD1	TGTGCCAGCAGTTACCCGGGACAGGCCGGAAACACCATATATTTT	CASSYPGQAGNTIYF
TRBV21-1	-	TRBJ2-7	-	TGTGCCAGCAGCTCTAAACAGCTCTACGAGCAGTACTTC	CASSSKQLYEQYF
TRBV18	-	TRBJ1-1	-	TGTGCCAGCTCACCCGCAGATCCTGAAGCTTTCTTT	CASSPADPEAFF
TRBV5-4	-	TRBJ2-6	TRBD1	TGTGCCAGCAGTTTTACAGGGGCCGGGGCCAACGTCCTGACTTTC	CASSFTGAGANVLTF
TRBV7-2	-	TRBJ2-6	-	TGTGCCAGCAGCCCCGACAATGGGGCCAACGTCCTGACTTTC	CASSPDNGANVLTF
TRBV5-8	-	TRBJ2-7	TRBD1	TGTGCCAGCCGATACAGGGGGCTTTGGGAGCAGTACTTC	CASRYRGLWEQYF
TRBV30	-	TRBJ1-2	TRBD1	TGTGCCTGCCCACAGGGGGCGGGCTATGGCTACACCTTC	CACPQGAGYGYTF
TRBV29-1	-	TRBJ1-4	-	TGCAGCGCTTACACAGCAACTAATGAAAAACTGTTTTTT	CSAYTATNEKLFF
TRBV28	-	TRBJ2-3	TRBD2	TGTGCCAGCAGCTCCCCTAGCGGTGGGAGCACAGATACGCAGTATTTT	CASSSPSGGSTDTQYF
TRBV19	-	TRBJ1-4	TRBD1	TGTGCCAGTAGTATGTTGGGACAGACTAATGAAAAACTGTTTTTT	CASSMLGQTNEKLFF
TRBV3-1/TRBV3-2	-	TRBJ2-3	-	TGTGCCAGCAGCCTACAAGATACGCAGTATTTT	CASSLQDTQYF
TRBV7-2	-	TRBJ2-7	-	TGTGCCAGCAGCTCCCTCTCCTACGAGCAGTACTTC	CASSSLSYEQYF
TRBV9	-	TRBJ2-1	-	TGTGCCAGCAGCGTAGGAGTGATACCCTCCTACAATGAGCAGTTCTTC	CASSVGVIPSYNEQFF
TRBV20-1	-	TRBJ1-4	-	TGCAGTGCTAGTGAAGGCGGAGACAGGCTAAAACTGTTTTTT	CSASEGGDRLKLFF
TRBV7-8	-	TRBJ1-5	TRBD1	TGTGCCAGCAGCCCGGGACAGGGGGCCGGTCAGCCCCAGCATTTT	CASSPGQGAGQPQHF
TRBV10-3	-	TRBJ2-7	TRBD1	TGTGCCATCGGACCGGGACAGGGAGGGGAGCAGTACTTC	CAIGPGQGGEQYF
TRBV11-2	-	TRBJ1-2	-	TGTGCCAGCAGGGCATTGGACTATGGCTACACCTTC	CASRALDYGYTF
TRBV29-1	-	TRBJ2-1	-	TGCAGCGCTCGGCGGCTTTTGGACTTTGATGAGCAGTTCTTC	CSARRLLDFDEQFF
TRBV10-3	-	TRBJ2-3	TRBD2	TGTGCCATCAGTGATTCTAGCGGGAGTTATACGCAGTATTTT	CAISDSSGSYTQYF
TRBV6-2/TRBV6-3	once	TRBJ2-2	-	TGTGCCAGCAGCCTCACAGGGAACACCGGGGAGCTGTTTTTT	CASSLTGNTGELFF
TRBV5-6	-	TRBJ1-2	-	TGTGCCAGCGACCGGGGTAACTATGGCTACACCTTC	CASDRGNYGYTF
TRBV6-1	-	TRBJ2-1	TRBD2	TGTGCCAGCAGTGAAGGATGGACTAGCGGAGAGCAGTTCTTC	CASSEGWTSGEQFF
TRBV5-1	-	TRBJ2-5	-	TGCGCCAGCAGTTTTACGGCAGGACACACACAAGAGACCCAGTACTTC	CASSFTAGHTQETQYF
TRBV15	-	TRBJ1-3	-	TGTGCCACCAGCAGGGGGGGTGTCGGAAACACCATATATTTT	CATSRGGVGNTIYF
TRBV24-1	few	TRBJ2-1	TRBD2	TGTGCCACCAGTGACACTAGCGTAACCTGGAATGAGCAGTTCTTC	CATSDTSVTWNEQFF
TRBV6-5	-	TRBJ1-2	-	TGTGCCAGCAGTTCATCAGGGGTGGGGTATGGCTACACCTTC	CASSSSGVGYGYTF
TRBV6-4	-	TRBJ2-1	TRBD2	TGTGCCAGCAGTGACCCGGGACTAGCGCCCAATGAGCAGTTCTTC	CASSDPGLAPNEQFF